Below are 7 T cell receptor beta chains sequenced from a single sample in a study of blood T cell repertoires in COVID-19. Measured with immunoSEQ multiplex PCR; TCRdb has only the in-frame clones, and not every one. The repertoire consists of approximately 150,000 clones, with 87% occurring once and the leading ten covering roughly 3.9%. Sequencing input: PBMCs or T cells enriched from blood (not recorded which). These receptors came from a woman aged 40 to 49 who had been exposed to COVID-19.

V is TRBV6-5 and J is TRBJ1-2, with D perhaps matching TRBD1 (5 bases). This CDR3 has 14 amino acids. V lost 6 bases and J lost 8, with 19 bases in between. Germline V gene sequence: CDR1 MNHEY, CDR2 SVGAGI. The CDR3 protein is CASRHSRGMGGYTF. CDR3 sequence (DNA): TGTGCCAGCAGGCATTCCCGGGGGATGGGGGGCTACACCTTC.

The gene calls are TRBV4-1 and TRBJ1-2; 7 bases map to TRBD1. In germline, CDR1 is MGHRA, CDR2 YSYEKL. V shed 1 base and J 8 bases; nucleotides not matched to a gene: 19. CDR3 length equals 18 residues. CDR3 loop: CASSQAGGTDFRLGGYTF. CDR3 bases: TGCGCCAGCAGCCAAGCGGGAGGGACAGACTTCCGTTTGGGGGGCTACACCTTC.

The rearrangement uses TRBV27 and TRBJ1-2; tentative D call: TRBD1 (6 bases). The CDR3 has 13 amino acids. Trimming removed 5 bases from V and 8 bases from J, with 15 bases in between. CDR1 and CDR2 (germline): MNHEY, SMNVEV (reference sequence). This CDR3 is CASSLGGLRGYTF. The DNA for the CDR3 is TGTGCCAGCAGTCTAGGGGGTCTTCGGGGCTACACCTTC.

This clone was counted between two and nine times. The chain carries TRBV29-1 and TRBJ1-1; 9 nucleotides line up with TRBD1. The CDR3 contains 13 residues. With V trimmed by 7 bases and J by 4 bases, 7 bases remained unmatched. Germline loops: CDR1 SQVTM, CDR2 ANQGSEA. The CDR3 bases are TGCAGCGCTGAGACAGGGGGTCGCACTGAAGCTTTCTTT. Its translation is CSAETGGRTEAFF.

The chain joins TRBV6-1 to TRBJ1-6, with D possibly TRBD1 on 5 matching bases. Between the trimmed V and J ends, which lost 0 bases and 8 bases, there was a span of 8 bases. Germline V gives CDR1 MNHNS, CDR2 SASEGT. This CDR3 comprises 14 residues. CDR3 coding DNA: TGTGCCAGCAGTGAAGCCCAGGGTTATTCACCCCTCCACTTT. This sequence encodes CASSEAQGYSPLHF.

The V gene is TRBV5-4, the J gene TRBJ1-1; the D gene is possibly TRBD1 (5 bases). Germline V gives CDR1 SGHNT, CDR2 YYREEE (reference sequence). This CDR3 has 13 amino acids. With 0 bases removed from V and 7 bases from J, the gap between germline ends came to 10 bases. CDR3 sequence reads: CASSLAGGNEAFF. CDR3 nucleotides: TGTGCCAGCAGCTTGGCCGGGGGAAATGAAGCTTTCTTT.

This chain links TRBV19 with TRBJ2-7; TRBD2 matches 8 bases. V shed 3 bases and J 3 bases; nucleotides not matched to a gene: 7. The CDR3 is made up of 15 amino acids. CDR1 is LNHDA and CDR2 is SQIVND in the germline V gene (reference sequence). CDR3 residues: CASSIGSGGLYEQYF. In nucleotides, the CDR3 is TGTGCCAGTAGTATTGGCAGCGGGGGCCTCTACGAGCAGTACTTC.